Below are 4 T cell receptor beta chains sequenced from a single sample in a study of blood T cell repertoires in COVID-19. Clones were read by immunoSEQ multiplex PCR, and TCRdb kept only the in-frame ones, dropping some. The sample has 170,000 or so clones, around nine tenths seen once. What was sequenced was PBMCs or T cells enriched from blood (not recorded which). The source is a woman aged 45-65 years who had recovered from COVID-19.

The V and J genes are TRBV13 and TRBJ1-2; 8 bases fit TRBD1. In germline, CDR1 is PRHDT, CDR2 FYEKMQ (reference sequence). The V and J ends lost 4 bases and 5 bases, in that order; junction bases with no gene match: 3. There are 13 residues in the CDR3. The CDR3 nucleotides read TGTGCCAGCAGCTCACAGGGGGTTTATGGCTACACCTTC. Its translation: CASSSQGVYGYTF.

This clone has a single count. The chain recombines TRBV11-3 with TRBJ2-1; TRBD2 matches 8 bases. The germline CDR1 and CDR2 sequences are SGHNT and YENEEA. CDR3 length: 13 residues. V lost 6 bases to trimming and J lost 9 bases; unmatched junction nucleotides: 7. The CDR3 bases are TGTGCCAGCAGAGGTGTAGCGGGGATTGAGCAGTTCTTC. Translated, it gives CASRGVAGIEQFF.

V usage is TRBV5-6 and J usage is TRBJ1-6; no firm D call. The CDR3 consists of 16 residues. V shed 5 bases and J shed 4 bases, with 16 bases lying between them. CDR1 and CDR2 from the germline V gene are SGHDT and YYEEEE. CDR3 DNA sequence: TGTGCCAGCAGTTTTTGGAGGGATACGTATAATTCACCCCTCCACTTT. Protein: CASSFWRDTYNSPLHF.

The V gene is TRBV29-1, the J gene TRBJ2-1, with 9 bases fitting TRBD2. CDR1 SQVTM and CDR2 ANQGSEA come from the germline V gene. The junction had 12 bases not matched to a gene; V was cut back by 3 bases and J by 12 bases. The CDR3 runs to 14 residues. CDR3 sequence: CSVDSIGTSLLQFF. In DNA, the CDR3 is TGCAGCGTTGATAGTATCGGGACTAGCTTACTGCAGTTCTTC.